The 18 T cell receptor beta chains listed next were all sequenced from one sample in a study of blood T cells in healthy people across ages. Next came a second PCR, run for about 7 to 12 cycles, which used a sample-barcoded 5' primer along with a J-beta primer mix. TCRdb analysed the 5' RACE reads with MiXCR anew, one entry per CDR3 protein. The data show about 1 million distinct CDR3 sequences, about 25% seen once. The sample also formed part of further work on T cells of mothers and their children.

Source material: blood. Source of these receptors: a girl aged 2-15 years in good health.

The genes are TRBV5-1 and TRBJ2-7; D perhaps matches TRBD1 (5 bases). Trimming removed 0 bases at V and 3 bases at J, with 16 bases between. CDR1 SGHRS and CDR2 YFSETQ come from the germline V gene. The CDR3 is 16 amino acids. The CDR3 bases are TGCGCCAGCAGCTTGGCCTGGCAGACAGACAGCTACGAGCAGTACTTC. As protein: CASSLAWQTDSYEQYF. Filled out from reference TRBV5-1 and TRBJ2-7, the complete variable domain reads KAGVTQTPRYLIKTRGQQVTLSCSPISGHRSVSWYQQTPGQGLQFLFEYFSETQRNKGNFPGRFSGRQFSNSRSEMNVSTLELGDSALYLCASSLAWQTDSYEQYFGPGTRLTVT.

The chain has TRBV24-1 and TRBJ2-5; D assignment may be TRBD1 or TRBD2 (5 bases each). V lost 1 base and J 5 bases, leaving 7 bases between the germline ends. Germline CDR1 is KGHDR and CDR2 is SFDVKD. The CDR3 totals 13 residues. DNA for the CDR3: TGTGCCACCAGTGATTTCTGGGGGGAGACCCAGTACTTC. The encoded protein is CATSDFWGETQYF.

The J gene is TRBJ2-4, the V gene TRBV28; D is uncertain. V was cut by 1 base and J by 8 bases, with 6 bases left in between. Looked up from germline, CDR1 is MDHEN and CDR2 is SYDVKM. The CDR3 is 12 amino acids. In nucleotides, the CDR3 is TGTGCCAGCAGTTTATCCTTGGACATTCAGTACTTC. Translated: CASSLSLDIQYF.

V is TRBV7-9 and J is TRBJ2-3, with D unresolved. This CDR3 is built from 15 residues. V lost 5 bases, J lost 5 bases, and 17 bases lay in between. Germline CDR1 reads SEHNR; CDR2 reads FQNEAQ (reference sequence). Here the CDR3 reads CASSPTAQLEDTQYF. In DNA form, the CDR3 reads TGTGCCAGCAGCCCTACCGCTCAGTTGGAAGATACGCAGTATTTT.

The V gene is TRBV4-2, the J gene TRBJ2-5; D may be TRBD1 or TRBD2 (5 bases each). CDR3 length: 18 residues. Trimming cost V 4 bases and J 2 bases, with 23 bases left between them. CDR1 and CDR2 (germline): LGHNA, YNFKEQ. This CDR3 is CASSLGDRGSASQETQYF. The CDR3 region has the DNA TGTGCCAGCAGCCTGGGGGATAGGGGCTCGGCCTCTCAAGAGACCCAGTACTTC.

The table lists this clonotype with a few counts. The rearrangement links TRBV5-8 to TRBJ1-3, with D hard to call. Germline CDR1 and CDR2: SGHTS and YDEGEE. The V end was cut by 0 bases, the J end by 0 bases, with 4 bases between. The CDR3 totals 14 residues. The CDR3 reads CASSLVFSGNTIYF. The CDR3, as DNA: TGTGCCAGCAGCTTGGTATTCTCTGGAAACACCATATATTTT.

There are a few counts of this clonotype. This chain connects TRBV12-3 or TRBV12-4 to TRBJ1-1; 9 nucleotides match TRBD1. The CDR3 runs 13 residues. V gave up 3 bases and J gave up 10 bases; unmatched junction bases: 6. CDR3 sequence: CASSFGTGSRAFF. As DNA, the CDR3 is TGTGCCAGCAGTTTTGGGACAGGGAGTAGAGCTTTCTTT.

The V call is TRBV7-2, the J call TRBJ2-1; D is unclear. CDR1 and CDR2 (germline): SGHTA, FQGNSA. Trimming shortened V by 1 base and J by 0 bases, and 7 bases separated the two germline ends. This CDR3 has 15 residues. CDR3 bases: TGTGCCAGCAGCTTAGTAGCTAGCTCCTACAATGAGCAGTTCTTC. Protein product: CASSLVASSYNEQFF.

The CDR3 DNA reads TGCAGTGCTAGAGATCCCGATCGCACCCAGTACTTC. This encodes CSARDPDRTQYF. The V and J genes are TRBV20-1 and TRBJ2-5; D not resolved. The CDR3 is made up of 12 amino acids. With 0 bases removed from V and 8 bases from J, the gap between germline ends came to 10 bases. In germline, CDR1 is DFQATT, CDR2 SNEGSKA (reference sequence).

This clonotype was detected only a few times. This chain joins TRBV5-1 and TRBJ2-1, with D uncertain. The CDR3 sequence is 13 residues long. The V end was cut by 2 bases, the J end by 5 bases, with 8 bases between. CDR1 is SGHRS and CDR2 is YFSETQ in the germline V gene. CDR3 loop: CASSFASNNEQFF. CDR3 DNA: TGCGCCAGCAGCTTCGCATCTAACAATGAGCAGTTCTTC.

This clonotype turned up a few times. The rearrangement joins TRBV2 to TRBJ1-2; D ambiguous. The CDR3 is made up of 13 amino acids. Germline V gene lookup returns CDR1 SNHLY and CDR2 FYNNEI. The ends were cut back, 8 bases at V and 6 bases at J, with 16 bases in the middle. The CDR3 coding sequence is TGTGCCAGCGAAGCCAGAGAGAGGCATGGCTACACCTTC. It translates to CASEARERHGYTF.

The genes are TRBV4-3 and TRBJ2-7; no reliable D call. Per the germline V gene, CDR1 is LGHNA and CDR2 is YSLEER. V was cut by 1 base and J by 1 base, with 11 bases left in between. CDR3 length equals 15 residues. The DNA for the CDR3 is TGCGCCAGCAGCCAAGGTCCGCCAGCATCCTACGAGCAGTACTTC. It codes for CASSQGPPASYEQYF.

The chain has TRBV4-2 and TRBJ2-1; TRBD2 aligns across 13 bases. The CDR3 totals 19 residues. The ends lost 3 bases at V and 6 bases at J; junction bases unmatched: 14. Germline CDR1 is LGHNA and CDR2 is YNFKEQ. This CDR3 is CASSQGGLAGLYYFNEQFF. CDR3 in DNA: TGTGCCAGCAGCCAGGGGGGACTAGCGGGACTCTACTACTTCAATGAGCAGTTCTTC.

This clonotype was detected only a few times. The chain has TRBV4-3 and TRBJ2-6; 7 nucleotides line up with TRBD1. Per the germline V gene, CDR1 is LGHNA and CDR2 is YSLEER. The CDR3 has 16 amino acids. Unmatched junction bases numbered 5, after V lost 3 bases and J lost 3 bases. CDR3 protein: CASSQSRGLGANVLTF. CDR3 nucleotide sequence: TGCGCCAGCAGCCAGTCGAGGGGGCTTGGGGCCAACGTCCTGACTTTC.

A note on this clonotype: A read error may produce the germline difference seen at one junction end. The CDR3: CASTGQGGTETFF. The CDR3 DNA reads TGTGCCAGCACCGGACAGGGAGGTACTGAAACTTTCTTT. The chain uses TRBV2 and TRBJ1-1; 8 nucleotides match TRBD1. The germline gives CDR1 SNHLY, CDR2 FYNNEI. The CDR3 extends over 13 amino acids.

This sequence joins TRBV3-1 and TRBJ2-5; D is perhaps TRBD1 (6 bases). CDR1 is LGHDT and CDR2 is YNNKEL in the germline V gene (reference sequence). The CDR3 consists of 15 residues. V dropped 5 bases and J dropped 2 bases, with 15 bases sitting between them. CDR3 in DNA: TGTGCCAGCAGCACGGGACAACCAGGTCAAGAGACCCAGTACTTC. Its translation is CASSTGQPGQETQYF.

The sample holds a few counts of this clonotype. The genes are TRBV29-1 and TRBJ2-5, with 7 positions matching TRBD2. With the DNA end fitting TRBJ2-7 better, the J assignment may be wrong. CDR1 is SQVTM and CDR2 is ANQGSEA in the germline V gene. The CDR3 has 12 residues. The CDR3 sequence is CSAWGGAYEQYF. In DNA, the CDR3 is TGCAGCGCCTGGGGAGGGGCCTACGAGCAGTACTTC.

This clonotype was picked up a small number of times. V gene TRBV3-1 combines with J gene TRBJ2-5; 12 bases are a match to TRBD2. Judging by the DNA end, TRBJ2-7 fits better; the J call may be wrong. Looked up from germline, CDR1 is LGHDT and CDR2 is YNNKEL (reference sequence). This CDR3 is 13 amino acids long. The CDR3 coding sequence is TGTGCCAGCAGCCGGACTAGCGGGATCGAGCAGTACTTC. This translates into CASSRTSGIEQYF.